This entry is about one T cell receptor beta chain. Its antigen is undetermined. Through negative isolation, CD4+ and CD8+ T cells were obtained, while TEMRA cells were enriched using FACS. The data stem from a study of CD8 T cells in Susac syndrome. General observations from the study: It was acknowledged in the study that its TCR sequencing and HLA analysis involved a relatively small number of individuals.

When the RNA was reverse transcribed, random hexamers were used with an input of roughly 0.5 to 1 ug. Each CDR3 protein is one row after TCRdb ran MiXCR on the immunoSEQ multiplex PCR reads. The data show about 200,000 distinct CDR3 sequences, roughly 90% seen once. The length of the CDR3 is 14 residues. CDR1 and CDR2 (germline): SGHNT, YYREEE (reference sequence). The V and J ends lost 4 bases and 3 bases respectively, with 10 bases between them. This receptor was taken from a human donor with multiple sclerosis. Specimen: CD8+ T cells from PBMCs. This chain uses TRBV5-4 with TRBJ2-2; D call uncertain. CDR3 in DNA: TGTGCCAGCAGCAGGTGGACGTACACCGGGGAGCTGTTTTTT. Amino acid sequence: CASSRWTYTGELFF.